This passage covers 14 T cell receptor beta chains from one sample sequenced in a study of T-cell reconstitution after alpha-beta-depleted transplantation in children. The TCRbeta library was prepared with unique molecular identifiers. TCRdb reprocessed the PCR reads via MiXCR and lists one record per CDR3 protein. The table records more than 400,000 distinct CDR3 sequences, around 10% of them present only once. The specimen comprised PBMCs, mostly from graft donor cells, sampled 180 days after TCRalphabeta/CD19-depleted stem cell transplant. The receptors here all came from a female patient between 2 and 15 years old who had a stem cell transplant for aplastic anemia, so the T cells may come from the graft donor.

The V gene is TRBV27, the J gene TRBJ2-1; 11 nucleotides match TRBD2. V trimming: 5 bases; J trimming: 5 bases; junction bases outside the gene matches: 5. CDR3 length equals 15 residues. Looked up from germline, CDR1 is MNHEY and CDR2 is SMNVEV (reference sequence). Here the CDR3 reads CASSLIAGGNNEQFF. The CDR3 nucleotides read TGTGCCAGCAGTCTAATAGCGGGGGGGAACAATGAGCAGTTCTTC.

The chain joins TRBV20-1 to TRBJ2-1; D is ambiguous. This CDR3 is 12 amino acids long. Germline V gene sequence: CDR1 DFQATT, CDR2 SNEGSKA (reference sequence). CDR3 protein: CSRDSFYNEQFF. The CDR3 bases are TGCAGCAGAGACTCCTTTTACAATGAGCAGTTCTTC.

This clonotype was observed a handful of times. The chain recombines TRBV18 with TRBJ1-1; D gene ambiguous. From germline, CDR1 is KGHSH and CDR2 LQKENI. With 3 bases removed from V and 4 bases from J, the gap between germline ends came to 9 bases. The CDR3 has 13 amino acids. CDR3 in amino acids: CASSPRSSTEAFF. CDR3 DNA: TGTGCCAGCTCACCCCGGAGTAGCACTGAAGCTTTCTTT. Together with reference TRBV18 and TRBJ1-1, the CDR3 gives the full variable domain: NAGVMQNPRHLVRRRGQEARLRCSPMKGHSHVYWYRQLPEEGLKFMVYLQKENIIDESGMPKERFSAEFPKEGPSILRIQQVVRGDSAAYFCASSPRSSTEAFFGQGTRLTVV.

Only a few counts were recorded for this clonotype. The chain carries TRBV29-1 and TRBJ2-5; 8 positions agree with TRBD1. The CDR3 runs 13 residues. Germline V lookup: CDR1 SQVTM, CDR2 ANQGSEA. V was pared by 7 bases and J by 5 bases, with 9 bases of the junction left unmatched. The CDR3 is CSATQGASETQYF. In DNA, the CDR3 is TGCAGCGCGACGCAGGGGGCGAGCGAGACCCAGTACTTC.

This CDR3 is CASRTTLYNEQFF. CDR3 DNA: TGTGCCAGCAGGACTACCTTATACAATGAGCAGTTCTTC. The chain employs TRBV6-6 and TRBJ2-1; D perhaps matches TRBD2 (5 bases). Germline assignment: CDR1 MNHNY and CDR2 SVGAGI (reference sequence). Trimming cost V 6 bases and J 4 bases, with 10 bases left between them. The CDR3 length is 13 residues.

This clonotype was observed many times. The chain recombines TRBV11-3 with TRBJ2-2; D uncertain. Trimming took off 1 base at V and 6 bases at J, with 3 bases between the two ends. Germline V gene lookup returns CDR1 SGHNT and CDR2 YENEEA. The length of the CDR3 is 12 residues. The CDR3 region has the DNA TGTGCCAGCAGCTTAGTGGCCGGGGAGCTGTTTTTT. Translating gives CASSLVAGELFF.

There are many counts of this clonotype. This chain joins TRBV9 and TRBJ2-1; TRBD1 matches 7 bases. Losses at the gene ends were 4 bases for V and 0 bases for J; bases not matched to a gene: 4. The CDR3 has 15 amino acids. Per germline, CDR1 SGDLS and CDR2 YYNGEE. Written as DNA, the CDR3 is TGTGCCAGCAGCACCCAGGGGGACTCCTACAATGAGCAGTTCTTC. It yields the protein CASSTQGDSYNEQFF.

The chain joins TRBV20-1 to TRBJ2-2, with 14 bases fitting TRBD2. Looked up from germline, CDR1 is DFQATT and CDR2 is SNEGSKA (reference sequence). The CDR3 extends over 15 amino acids. V lost 5 bases, J lost 8 bases, and 7 bases stayed unmatched. The CDR3 spells CSAPGLAGVTGELFF. The CDR3 DNA follows: TGCAGTGCTCCGGGACTAGCGGGAGTAACGGGGGAGCTGTTTTTT.

The V and J genes are TRBV3-1 and TRBJ2-1, with 7 nucleotides matching TRBD2. The J segment lost 7 bases and the V segment lost 4 bases, leaving 22 bases of the junction unmatched. CDR1 and CDR2 from the germline V gene are LGHDT and YNNKEL (reference sequence). This CDR3 has 19 amino acids. The CDR3 sequence is CASSPKREYTGTTRNEQFF. CDR3 in DNA: TGTGCCAGCAGCCCTAAGAGGGAATATACCGGGACTACGAGGAATGAGCAGTTCTTC.

The rearrangement joins TRBV27 to TRBJ2-7; 8 nucleotides align to TRBD1. This CDR3 comprises 14 residues. J was trimmed by 3 bases and V by 7 bases; bases with no gene match: 8. Germline values: CDR1 MNHEY, CDR2 SMNVEV (reference sequence). CDR3 sequence: CASTGQGIGYEQYF. CDR3 nucleotide sequence: TGTGCCAGCACCGGACAGGGAATAGGCTACGAGCAGTACTTC.

The rearrangement links TRBV5-4 to TRBJ2-7; 7 positions match TRBD2. Germline trimming cut 2 bases from V and 6 bases from J; bases unmatched to any gene: 2. This CDR3 has 12 amino acids. In germline, CDR1 is SGHNT, CDR2 YYREEE (reference sequence). As DNA, the CDR3 is TGTGCCAGCAGCTTCTCGGGGGGCGAGCAGTACGTC. Translated, it gives CASSFSGGEQYV.

This chain joins TRBV29-1 and TRBJ2-1; the D is unclear. CDR1 is SQVTM and CDR2 is ANQGSEA in the germline V gene. V was trimmed by 6 bases and J by 4 bases, leaving 19 bases between them. This CDR3 region has 15 residues. In DNA, the CDR3 is TGCAGCGTATTGGGGTTCGGAGCCCTATACAATGAGCAGTTCTTC. Its protein product is CSVLGFGALYNEQFF.

The chain couples TRBV11-3 to TRBJ1-2; possibly TRBD1 for D (6 bases). The V end was cut by 5 bases, the J end by 6 bases, with 19 bases between. The germline gives CDR1 SGHNT, CDR2 YENEEA. This CDR3 is built from 15 residues. The CDR3 DNA is TGTGCCAGCAGCCCTAGGACAGCCGACCCACATGGCTACACCTTC. Protein product: CASSPRTADPHGYTF.

The V gene is TRBV4-3, the J gene TRBJ2-1; perhaps TRBD1 as D (6 bases). Looked up from germline, CDR1 is LGHNA and CDR2 is YSLEER. This CDR3 contains 15 residues. V was pared by 0 bases and J by 9 bases, with 15 bases between. The CDR3 coding sequence is TGCGCCAGCAGCCAAGATTGGGGCAGGGGTGCTGAGCAGTTCTTC. Amino acids: CASSQDWGRGAEQFF.